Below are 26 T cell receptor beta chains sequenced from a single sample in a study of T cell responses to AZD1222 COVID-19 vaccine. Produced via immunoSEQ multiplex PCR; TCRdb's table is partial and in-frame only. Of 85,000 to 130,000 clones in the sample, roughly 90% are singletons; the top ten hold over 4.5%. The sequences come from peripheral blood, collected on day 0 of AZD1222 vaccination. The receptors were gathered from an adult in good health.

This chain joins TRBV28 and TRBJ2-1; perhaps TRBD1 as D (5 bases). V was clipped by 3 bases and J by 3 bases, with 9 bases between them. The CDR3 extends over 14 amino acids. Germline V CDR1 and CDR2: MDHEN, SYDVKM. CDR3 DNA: TGTGCCAGCAGTTTGCAGGGTTACTACAATGAGCAGTTCTTC. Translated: CASSLQGYYNEQFF. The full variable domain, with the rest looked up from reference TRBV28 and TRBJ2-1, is DVKVTQSSRYLVKRTGEKVFLECVQDMDHENMFWYRQDPGLGLRLIYFSYDVKMKEKGDIPEGYSVSREKKERFSLILESASTNQTSMYLCASSLQGYYNEQFFGPGTRLTVL.

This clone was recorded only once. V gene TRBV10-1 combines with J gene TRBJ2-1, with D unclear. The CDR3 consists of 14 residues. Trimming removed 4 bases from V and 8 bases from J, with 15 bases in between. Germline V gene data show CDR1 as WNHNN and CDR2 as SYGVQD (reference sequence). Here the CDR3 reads CASSVRRPTDEQFF. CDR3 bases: TGCGCCAGCAGTGTCCGTAGGCCCACGGATGAGCAGTTCTTC.

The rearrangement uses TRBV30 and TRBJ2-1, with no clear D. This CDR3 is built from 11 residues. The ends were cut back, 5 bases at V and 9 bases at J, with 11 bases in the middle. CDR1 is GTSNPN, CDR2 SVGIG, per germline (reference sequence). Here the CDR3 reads CAWGAYAEQFF. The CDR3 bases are TGTGCCTGGGGAGCGTACGCTGAGCAGTTCTTC.

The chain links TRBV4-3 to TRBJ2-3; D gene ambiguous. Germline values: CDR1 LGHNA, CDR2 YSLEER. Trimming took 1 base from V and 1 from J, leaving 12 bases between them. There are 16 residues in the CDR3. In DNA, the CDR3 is TGCGCCAGCAGCCAAGGAAACTATGGAGGCACAGATACGCAGTATTTT. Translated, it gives CASSQGNYGGTDTQYF.

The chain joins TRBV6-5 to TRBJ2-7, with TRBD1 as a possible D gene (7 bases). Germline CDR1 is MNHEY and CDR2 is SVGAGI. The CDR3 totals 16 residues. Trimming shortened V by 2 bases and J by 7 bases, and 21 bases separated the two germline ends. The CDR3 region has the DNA TGTGCCAGCAGTTACCGCGCGGGACAGACAAAGGTTGAGCAGTACTTC. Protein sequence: CASSYRAGQTKVEQYF.

The CDR3 DNA is TGTGCCACCAGCAGAGATCGCAGGGGTTACACCTTC. Translated, it gives CATSRDRRGYTF. This sequence joins TRBV15 and TRBJ1-2, with D possibly TRBD1 on 6 matching bases. CDR1 and CDR2 from the germline V gene are LNHNV and YYDKDF (reference sequence). Trimming stripped 0 bases from V and 11 bases from J, with 10 bases between. This CDR3 contains 12 residues.

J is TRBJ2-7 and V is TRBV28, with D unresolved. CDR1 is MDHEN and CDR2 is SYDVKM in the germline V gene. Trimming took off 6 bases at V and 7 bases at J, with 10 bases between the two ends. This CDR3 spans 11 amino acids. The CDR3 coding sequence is TGTGCCAGCAGCCCCTCTCGTGAGCAGTACTTC. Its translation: CASSPSREQYF.

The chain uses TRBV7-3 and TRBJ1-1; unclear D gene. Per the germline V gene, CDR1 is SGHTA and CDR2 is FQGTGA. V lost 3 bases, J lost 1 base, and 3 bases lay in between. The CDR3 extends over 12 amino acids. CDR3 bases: TGTGCCAGCAGCTTCCCGAACACTGAAGCTTTCTTT. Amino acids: CASSFPNTEAFF.

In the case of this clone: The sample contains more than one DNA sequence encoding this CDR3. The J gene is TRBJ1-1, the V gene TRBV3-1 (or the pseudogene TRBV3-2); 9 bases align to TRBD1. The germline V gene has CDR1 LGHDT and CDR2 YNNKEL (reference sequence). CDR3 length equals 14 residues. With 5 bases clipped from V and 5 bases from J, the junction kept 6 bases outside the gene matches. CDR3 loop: CASSRGQGRTEAFF. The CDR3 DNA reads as TGTGCCAGCAGCAGGGGACAGGGACGTACTGAAGCTTTCTTT.

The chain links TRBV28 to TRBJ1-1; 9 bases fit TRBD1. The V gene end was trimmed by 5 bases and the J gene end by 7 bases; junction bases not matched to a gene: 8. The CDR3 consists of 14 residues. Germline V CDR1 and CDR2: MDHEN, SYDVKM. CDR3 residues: CASSTGQGTGEAFF. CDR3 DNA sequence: TGTGCCAGCAGTACGGGACAGGGAACGGGTGAAGCTTTCTTT.

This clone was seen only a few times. The CDR3 protein is CASSQTVDSYGYTF. DNA of the CDR3: TGTGCCAGCAGCCAAACGGTGGACAGTTATGGCTACACCTTC. J is TRBJ1-2 and V is TRBV14, with D perhaps TRBD1 (6 bases). This CDR3 has 14 residues. The V end lost 2 bases, the J end lost 5 bases, and 12 bases lay between the germline ends. Germline V gene sequence: CDR1 SGHDN, CDR2 FVKESK.

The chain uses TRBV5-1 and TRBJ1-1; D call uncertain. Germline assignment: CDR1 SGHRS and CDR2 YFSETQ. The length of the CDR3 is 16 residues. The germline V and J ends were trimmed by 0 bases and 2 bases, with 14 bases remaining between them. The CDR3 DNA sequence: TGCGCCAGCAGCTTGGCCCAAGGAGGTGCAAACACTGAAGCTTTCTTT. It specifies CASSLAQGGANTEAFF.

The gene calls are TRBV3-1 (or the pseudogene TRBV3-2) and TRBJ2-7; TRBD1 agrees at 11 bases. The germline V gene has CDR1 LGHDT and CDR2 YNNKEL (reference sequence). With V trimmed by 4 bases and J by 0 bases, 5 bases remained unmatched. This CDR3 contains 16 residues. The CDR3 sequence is CASSRGTGGDSYEQYF. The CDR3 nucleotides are TGTGCCAGCAGCCGGGGGACAGGGGGGGACTCCTACGAGCAGTACTTC.

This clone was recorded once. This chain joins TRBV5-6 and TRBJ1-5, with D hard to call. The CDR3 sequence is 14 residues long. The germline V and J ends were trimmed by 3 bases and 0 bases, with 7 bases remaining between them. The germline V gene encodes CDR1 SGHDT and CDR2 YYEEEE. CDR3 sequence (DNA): TGTGCCAGCAGCTGGAGGGATAGCAATCAGCCCCAGCATTTT. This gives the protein CASSWRDSNQPQHF.

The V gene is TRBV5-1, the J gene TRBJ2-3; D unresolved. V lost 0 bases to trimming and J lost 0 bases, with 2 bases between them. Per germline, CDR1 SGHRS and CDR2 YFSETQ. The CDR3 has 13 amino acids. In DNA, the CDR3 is TGCGCCAGCAGCTTGGAAAGCACAGATACGCAGTATTTT. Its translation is CASSLESTDTQYF. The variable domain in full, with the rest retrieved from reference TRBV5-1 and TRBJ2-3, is KAGVTQTPRYLIKTRGQQVTLSCSPISGHRSVSWYQQTPGQGLQFLFEYFSETQRNKGNFPGRFSGRQFSNSRSEMNVSTLELGDSALYLCASSLESTDTQYFGPGTRLTVL.

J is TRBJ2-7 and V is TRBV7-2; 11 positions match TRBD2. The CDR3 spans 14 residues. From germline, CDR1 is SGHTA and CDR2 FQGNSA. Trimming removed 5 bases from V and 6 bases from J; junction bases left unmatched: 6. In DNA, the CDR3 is TGTGCCAGCAGCCCTCCGGGACTAGCGGCCGAGCAGTACTTC. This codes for CASSPPGLAAEQYF.

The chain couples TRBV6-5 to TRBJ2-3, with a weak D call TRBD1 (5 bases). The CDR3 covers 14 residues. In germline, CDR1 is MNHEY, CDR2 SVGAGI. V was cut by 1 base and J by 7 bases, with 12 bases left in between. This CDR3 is CASSYFDSSNTQYF. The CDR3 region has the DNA TGTGCCAGCAGTTACTTCGACAGTTCCAATACGCAGTATTTT.

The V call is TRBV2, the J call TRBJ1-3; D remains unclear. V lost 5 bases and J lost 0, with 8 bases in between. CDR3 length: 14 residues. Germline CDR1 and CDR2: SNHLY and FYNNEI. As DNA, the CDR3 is TGTGCCAGCAGTCCCTCCTACTCTGGAAACACCATATATTTT. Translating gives CASSPSYSGNTIYF.

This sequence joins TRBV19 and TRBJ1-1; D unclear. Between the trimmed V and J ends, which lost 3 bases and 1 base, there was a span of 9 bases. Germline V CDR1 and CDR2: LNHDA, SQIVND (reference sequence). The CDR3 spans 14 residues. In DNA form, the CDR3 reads TGTGCCAGTAGTATGAGGGAGGGGAACACTGAAGCTTTCTTT. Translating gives CASSMREGNTEAFF.

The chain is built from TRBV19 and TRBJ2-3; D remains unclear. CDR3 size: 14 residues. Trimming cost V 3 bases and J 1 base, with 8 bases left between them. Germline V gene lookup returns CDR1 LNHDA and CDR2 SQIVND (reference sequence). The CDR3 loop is CASSMRIGTDTQYF. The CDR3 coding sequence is TGTGCCAGTAGTATGCGCATCGGCACAGATACGCAGTATTTT.

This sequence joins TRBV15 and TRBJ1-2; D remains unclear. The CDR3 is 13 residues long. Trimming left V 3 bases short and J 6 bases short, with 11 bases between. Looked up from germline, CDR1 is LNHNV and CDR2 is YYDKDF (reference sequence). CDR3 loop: CATSSRSWNGYTF. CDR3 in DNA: TGTGCCACCAGCAGCCGAAGTTGGAATGGCTACACCTTC.

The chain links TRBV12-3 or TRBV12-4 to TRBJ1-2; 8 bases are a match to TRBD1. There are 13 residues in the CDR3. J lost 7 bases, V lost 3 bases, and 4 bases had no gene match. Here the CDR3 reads CASSFGQGAGYTF. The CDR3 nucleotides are TGTGCCAGCAGTTTTGGGCAGGGGGCTGGCTACACCTTC.

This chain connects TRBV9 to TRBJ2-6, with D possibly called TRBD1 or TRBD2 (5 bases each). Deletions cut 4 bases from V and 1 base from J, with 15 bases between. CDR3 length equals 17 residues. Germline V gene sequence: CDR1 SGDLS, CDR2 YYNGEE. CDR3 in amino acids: CASSPRWGSSGANVLTF. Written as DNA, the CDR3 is TGTGCCAGCAGCCCTCGCTGGGGGTCATCTGGGGCCAACGTCCTGACTTTC.

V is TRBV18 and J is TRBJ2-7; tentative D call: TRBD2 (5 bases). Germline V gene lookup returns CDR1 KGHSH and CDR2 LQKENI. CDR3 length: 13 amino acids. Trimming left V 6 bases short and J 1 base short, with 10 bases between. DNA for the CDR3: TGTGCCAGCTCCGCCCGGGGTTCCTACGAGCAGTACTTC. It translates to CASSARGSYEQYF. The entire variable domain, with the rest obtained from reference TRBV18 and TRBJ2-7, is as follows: NAGVMQNPRHLVRRRGQEARLRCSPMKGHSHVYWYRQLPEEGLKFMVYLQKENIIDESGMPKERFSAEFPKEGPSILRIQQVVRGDSAAYFCASSARGSYEQYFGPGTRLTVT.

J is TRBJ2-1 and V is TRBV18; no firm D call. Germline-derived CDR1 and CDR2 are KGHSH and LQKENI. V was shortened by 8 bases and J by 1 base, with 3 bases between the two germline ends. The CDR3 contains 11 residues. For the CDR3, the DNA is TGTGCCAGCACGTCCTACAATGAGCAGTTCTTC. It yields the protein CASTSYNEQFF.

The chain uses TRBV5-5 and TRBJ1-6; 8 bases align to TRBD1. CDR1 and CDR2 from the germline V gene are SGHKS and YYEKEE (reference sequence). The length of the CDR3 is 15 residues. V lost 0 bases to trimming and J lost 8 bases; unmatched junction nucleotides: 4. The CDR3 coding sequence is TGTGCCAGCAGCTTGGCGACAGGGGCGTATTCACCCCTCCACTTT. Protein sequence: CASSLATGAYSPLHF.